This T cell receptor beta chain was observed in a study of CD8 T cells in ankylosing spondylitis. V was cut by 10 bases and J by 3 bases, with 19 bases left in between. This CDR3 is 15 amino acids long. Looked up from germline, CDR1 is SGHVT and CDR2 is SQSDAQ. Each CDR3 protein gets one entry after TCRdb re-called the 5' RACE reads with MiXCR. The repertoire holds about 39,000 distinct CDR3 sequences, with less than 4% as singletons. This TCR derives from a male donor with ankylosing spondylitis or in good health (not recorded which). The rearrangement joins TRBV7-4 to TRBJ2-1; D is ambiguous. Sequenced input: blood, either unsorted or a sorted T cell fraction (not recorded which). CDR3: CATCWQILNYNEQFF. For the CDR3, the DNA is TGTGCCACCTGCTGGCAGATTCTGAACTACAATGAGCAGTTCTTC.